Listed here is a single T cell receptor beta chain. The antigen remains undetermined. V shed 0 bases and J shed 10 bases, with 10 bases lying between them. The CDR3 is made up of 13 amino acids. Germline CDR1 reads LGHDT; CDR2 reads YNNKEL (reference sequence). The method was immunoSEQ multiplex PCR; TCRdb's version includes in-frame clones alone and lacks a portion of them. This sample has around 160,000 clones; more than 85% occur once, and the top ten carry approximately 2%. The sample is drawn from a study of T cell responses to AZD1222 COVID-19 vaccine. Study outcomes and limitations: Reportedly, close to half of spike-specific TCRs are directed against unmutated variant regions. Dominant CD4 TCR responses targeted spike regions 160-218 and 743-854. The repertoires were collected only after the peak T cell response. Donors in the cohort were predominantly white British and more often female, and clonal diversity was possibly underestimated.

The material sequenced was peripheral blood, taken on day 0 of AZD1222 vaccination. This receptor was taken from an adult in good health. The chain joins TRBV3-1 (or the pseudogene TRBV3-2) to TRBJ2-1, with a tentative D call TRBD1 (6 bases). The CDR3, as DNA: TGTGCCAGCAGCCAAGAAGGACAGCACGAGCAGTTCTTC. As protein: CASSQEGQHEQFF.